This T cell receptor (beta chain) was identified during a study of T cells in Graves' hyperthyroidism and ophthalmopathy. From RNA transcripts, TCR beta CDR3 regions were amplified. The HTBI primer set served for first-round RT-PCR of the TCR CDR3. TCRdb reprocessed the multiplex PCR reads with MiXCR, giving one entry per CDR3 protein. The data contain roughly 740,000 distinct CDR3 sequences, about 17% of them singletons. This clonotype came up many times. The CDR3 is 13 amino acids. V was cut by 3 bases and J by 3 bases, with 8 bases left in between. CDR1 and CDR2 (germline): LGHNT, FRNRAP. This TCR derives from a man aged 18 to 29 with Graves' hyperthyroidism. The V call is TRBV12-5, the J call TRBJ2-5; possibly TRBD1 or TRBD2 for D (5 bases each). Sequencing was carried out using blood. The CDR3 region has the DNA TGTGCTAGTGGTTTTGGGACCGAAGAGACCCAGTACTTC. Translation gives CASGFGTEETQYF.